Below, 19 T cell receptor beta chains from the same sample are listed, as sequenced in a study of T-cell memory formation after mild COVID-19. One entry per CDR3 protein, called by TCRdb with MiXCR from the 5' RACE reads. The sample holds about 140,000 distinct CDR3 sequences; approximately 25% are singletons and the top ten take about 24%. Sequenced material: PBMCs or a T cell subset sorted from them (not recorded which). The receptors were sampled from an adult woman who had mild COVID-19 (a few samples of this study predate the infection). Cell type and time point are not known.

The chain joins TRBV7-3 to TRBJ1-1; no clear D. Per the germline V gene, CDR1 is SGHTA and CDR2 is FQGTGA. This CDR3 contains 16 residues. V lost 5 bases to trimming and J lost 4 bases, with 20 bases between them. The CDR3: CASSPGIITAGTEAFF. Here the CDR3 DNA reads TGTGCCAGCAGCCCCGGTATTATCACTGCCGGCACTGAAGCTTTCTTT.

CDR3 sequence: CASSSRTGGYETQYF. The CDR3 DNA reads TGTGCCAGCAGTTCCCGGACAGGGGGCTATGAGACCCAGTACTTC. This chain links TRBV6-6 with TRBJ2-5; TRBD1 matches at 11 bases. Germline-derived CDR1 and CDR2 are MNHNY and SVGAGI (reference sequence). The CDR3 totals 15 residues. J gave up 5 bases and V 4 bases, and 6 bases lay outside the gene matches.

The rearrangement joins TRBV19 to TRBJ2-1; tentatively, D is TRBD2 (5 bases). Trimming took off 3 bases at V and 8 bases at J, with 14 bases between the two ends. The germline CDR1 and CDR2 sequences are LNHDA and SQIVND (reference sequence). The CDR3 is made up of 14 amino acids. The DNA of the CDR3 is TGTGCCAGTAGTATGTATTCCCCCGGGGATGAGCAGTTCTTC. Its protein is CASSMYSPGDEQFF.

Only a few counts were recorded for this clonotype. The chain couples TRBV28 to TRBJ2-7; TRBD1 aligns across 8 bases. Germline CDR1 reads MDHEN; CDR2 reads SYDVKM. Germline trimming cut 5 bases from V and 0 bases from J; bases unmatched to any gene: 9. This CDR3 contains 16 residues. This chain's CDR3 is CASSPGTGLFSYEQYF. The DNA of the CDR3 is TGTGCCAGCAGTCCCGGGACAGGCTTATTCTCCTACGAGCAGTACTTC.

This clonotype was counted once. The chain recombines TRBV9 with TRBJ2-7; 7 nucleotides line up with TRBD2. In germline, CDR1 is SGDLS, CDR2 YYNGEE. The CDR3 is 14 amino acids. V lost 2 bases to trimming and J lost 3 bases; unmatched junction nucleotides: 5. The CDR3 bases are TGTGCCAGCAGCGTTTCTAGCGGCCTCTACGAGCAGTACTTC. Protein: CASSVSSGLYEQYF.

This clonotype was detected only a few times. This chain uses TRBV4-3 with TRBJ1-2, with 8 bases matching TRBD1. V lost 0 bases to trimming and J lost 5 bases; unmatched junction nucleotides: 17. The CDR3 is 19 residues long. Germline V gene sequence: CDR1 LGHNA, CDR2 YSLEER. In DNA, the CDR3 is TGCGCCAGCAGCCAAGATCTGCTCGCAGGGGGCTACAGGATGTATGGCTACACCTTC. Residues: CASSQDLLAGGYRMYGYTF.

This chain connects TRBV6-4 to TRBJ2-1; 11 bases map to TRBD2. Germline V gene data show CDR1 as MRHNA and CDR2 as SNTAGT. CDR3 length: 14 amino acids. The trim removed 2 bases at V and 9 bases at J, leaving 3 bases unmatched. CDR3: CASSDTSGSSEQFF. The CDR3 nucleotides read TGTGCCAGCAGTGACACTAGCGGGAGTAGTGAGCAGTTCTTC.

The V gene is TRBV27, the J gene TRBJ1-2; D is unclear. The V gene's germline CDR1 is MNHEY and CDR2 SMNVEV (reference sequence). The CDR3 sequence is 13 residues long. The germline V and J ends were trimmed by 4 bases and 1 base, with 7 bases remaining between them. In DNA, the CDR3 is TGTGCCAGCAGTTCCAACGGTAACTATGGCTACACCTTC. Translation gives CASSSNGNYGYTF.

This clonotype has more than one count but fewer than ten. The chain is built from TRBV9 and TRBJ2-5; 8 positions agree with TRBD1. The CDR3 length is 14 residues. Losses at the gene ends were 0 bases for V and 5 bases for J; bases not matched to a gene: 3. Germline values: CDR1 SGDLS, CDR2 YYNGEE. CDR3 nucleotides: TGTGCCAGCAGCGTAGAGGACAGGGTGGAGACCCAGTACTTC. It specifies CASSVEDRVETQYF.

As for this clonotype: The junction shows a germline mismatch at one end, possibly a read error. This rearrangement joins TRBV7-7 to TRBJ2-7, with 7 bases identical to TRBD1. Germline CDR1 is SSHAT and CDR2 is FNYEAQ (reference sequence). The CDR3 loop spans 13 amino acids. The CDR3 sequence is CASSLNRGHEQYF. The DNA of the CDR3 is TGTGCTAGCAGTTTGAACAGGGGCCACGAGCAGTACTTC.

The rearrangement uses TRBV6-1 and TRBJ2-7; D is ambiguous. Germline CDR1 reads MNHNS; CDR2 reads SASEGT. V gave up 3 bases and J gave up 4 bases, with 10 bases separating them. The length of the CDR3 is 13 residues. The CDR3 nucleotides are TGTGCCAGCAGTGATTCGGGTTTGTACGAGCAGTACTTC. This gives the protein CASSDSGLYEQYF.

This clonotype was counted a few times. V usage is TRBV25-1 and J usage is TRBJ2-3, with 7 bases identical to TRBD1. This CDR3 has 16 amino acids. After removal of 1 base from V and 4 bases from J, the junction contained 8 bases not matched to a gene. CDR1 and CDR2 from the germline V gene are MGHDK and SYGVNS. The CDR3 sequence is CASSEFETGWADTQYF. DNA of the CDR3: TGTGCCAGCAGTGAATTCGAGACAGGGTGGGCAGATACGCAGTATTTT.

As regards this clonotype: The junction departs from germline at one end; a sequencing error may be responsible. The chain employs TRBV27 and TRBJ2-7; D gene ambiguous. This CDR3 spans 18 amino acids. CDR1 is MNHEY and CDR2 is SMNVEV in the germline V gene (reference sequence). The chain's CDR3 is CASSLTAPSTEPAYEQYF. DNA for the CDR3: TGCGCCAGCAGTTTAACCGCCCCCTCGACGGAACCCGCCTACGAGCAGTACTTC.

The CDR3, as DNA: TGTGCCAGCAGTTACCGACAGGGGTCTGCCACAGATACGCAGTATTTT. Translation gives CASSYRQGSATDTQYF. This chain links TRBV12-3 or TRBV12-4 with TRBJ2-3; TRBD1 aligns across 8 bases. J lost 2 bases, V lost 4 bases, and 8 bases had no gene match. This CDR3 comprises 16 residues.

CDR3 bases: TGTGCCAGCAGTTATCGACCGGGGACCTACAATGAGCAGTTCTTC. It translates to CASSYRPGTYNEQFF. The rearrangement joins TRBV5-6 to TRBJ2-1; the D gene is possibly TRBD2 (5 bases). Germline CDR1 reads SGHDT; CDR2 reads YYEEEE. This CDR3 has 15 amino acids. V dropped 5 bases and J dropped 2 bases, with 14 bases sitting between them.

The genes are TRBV5-1 and TRBJ1-1, with 7 positions matching TRBD1. The CDR3 is 17 amino acids. CDR1 is SGHRS and CDR2 is YFSETQ in the germline V gene. Trimming took 2 bases from V and 3 from J; bases not matched to a gene: 13. For the CDR3, the DNA is TGCGCCAGCAGCTTACAACCGACAGGGTATAAGGACACTGAAGCTTTCTTT. Translation: CASSLQPTGYKDTEAFF.

V gene TRBV7-6 combines with J gene TRBJ2-3; 9 nucleotides align to TRBD1. V shed 4 bases, J shed 1 base, and the junction held 0 bases outside the gene matches. The germline V gene encodes CDR1 SGHVS and CDR2 FNYEAQ. CDR3 size: 14 residues. This CDR3 reads CASSWTGGTDTQYF. Here the CDR3 DNA reads TGTGCCAGCAGCTGGACAGGGGGCACAGATACGCAGTATTTT.

In its sample, this clonotype was seen a few times. The V gene is TRBV6-1, the J gene TRBJ2-3, with TRBD2 matching 14 bases. This CDR3 has 15 amino acids. Trimming at V came to 3 bases and at J to 4 bases, leaving 0 bases not matched to a gene. Germline assignment: CDR1 MNHNS and CDR2 SASEGT. Here the CDR3 DNA reads TGTGCCAGCAGTGAGACTAGCGGGGGGGCAGATACGCAGTATTTT. Residues: CASSETSGGADTQYF.

This chain joins TRBV7-8 and TRBJ2-7, with 7 bases lining up with TRBD2. V gave up 4 bases and J gave up 7 bases; unmatched junction bases: 13. CDR1 is SGHVS and CDR2 is FQNEAQ in the germline V gene. The CDR3 has 15 amino acids. In nucleotides, the CDR3 is TGTGCCAGCAGCTCCGGGACTACCAATCTGCAGGAGCAGTACTTC. This encodes CASSSGTTNLQEQYF.